This TCR beta chain was captured by sequencing in a study of blood T cell repertoires in COVID-19. For the study at large: The origin of the acute and convalescent COVID-19 samples was the United States, Italy and Spain. Sources were T cells, B-cell-depleted T cells, or PBMCs; the material itself was cDNA or gDNA.

Profiling relied on immunoSEQ multiplex PCR, and the TCRdb table lists in-frame clones only, not all of them. The sample shows some 9,200 clones, about four fifths of them seen only once. This CDR3 is 15 amino acids long. The rearrangement uses TRBV21-1 and TRBJ2-5; the table's D call, TRBD2, was not checked against the DNA. TRBV21-1 is labeled a pseudogene. The sequence was obtained from a man aged 70 or older with active COVID-19. Sequencing input: peripheral blood. The chain's CDR3 is CASSKIDCSQETQYF. CDR3 DNA sequence: TGTGCCAGCAGCAAAATTGACTGCAGCCAAGAGACCCAGTACTTC.